Listed below are T cell receptor beta chains from one sample, sequenced in a study of T cell responses to AZD1222 COVID-19 vaccine. Repertoires were generated with immunoSEQ multiplex PCR, while TCRdb's copy carries only in-frame clones and drops some. Here the sample spans fewer than 300,000 clones, roughly 93% being singletons. The sequences come from peripheral blood, collected on day 0 of AZD1222 vaccination. The source is an adult in good health. CDR3s include the opening cysteine and the closing phenylalanine or tryptophan. The D gene is left open where the match is weak. Size is omitted from some rows. Given values are once, few, many or a class for expanded clones.

D,J,V,size,DNA,CDR3
TRBD2,TRBJ2-1,TRBV29-1,NA,TGCAGCGTTGGGGGACTAGCGGGAGGGCCCGGTGAGCAGTTCTTC,CSVGGLAGGPGEQFF
TRBD1,TRBJ1-5,TRBV28,NA,TGTGCCAGCAGTTACAGGGGGAGGGGCAATCAGCCCCAGCATTTT,CASSYRGRGNQPQHF
NA,TRBJ1-2,TRBV5-1,NA,TGCGCCAGCAGCCGAGGGGGAAACTATGGCTACACCTTC,CASSRGGNYGYTF
NA,TRBJ1-4,TRBV5-1,NA,TGCGCCAGCAGCTCGACAGTAAATGAAAAACTGTTTTTT,CASSSTVNEKLFF
TRBD1,TRBJ1-1,TRBV27,NA,TGTGCCAGCGGTCTACAGGGGACCTTGAACACTGAAGCTTTCTTT,CASGLQGTLNTEAFF
NA,TRBJ2-7,TRBV5-1,NA,TGCGCCAGCAGCTTGTATCGGAGTGGGTACGAGCAGTACTTC,CASSLYRSGYEQYF
NA,TRBJ2-6,TRBV19,NA,TGTGCCAGTAGTATGACCAGCTCTGGGGCCAACGTCCTGACTTTC,CASSMTSSGANVLTF
NA,TRBJ2-3,TRBV6-6,NA,TGTGCCAGCAGTCCCTCCCAGGGTAGAACAGATACGCAGTATTTT,CASSPSQGRTDTQYF
NA,TRBJ1-1,TRBV4-2,NA,TGTGCCAGCAATTCAGGAGTGAACACTGAAGCTTTCTTT,CASNSGVNTEAFF
NA,TRBJ1-4,TRBV6-5,NA,TGTGCCAGCACAGTGACAGCGAATGAAAAACTGTTTTTT,CASTVTANEKLFF
NA,TRBJ2-5,TRBV15,NA,TGTGCCACCAGCAGCTCCCGACACAGCCAAGAGACCCAGTACTTC,CATSSSRHSQETQYF
NA,TRBJ1-1,TRBV6-5,NA,TGTGCCAGCAGCCCGACGTGGGCTTTGAACACTGAAGCTTTCTTT,CASSPTWALNTEAFF
NA,TRBJ1-2,TRBV10-3,once,TGTGCCATCAGTGAGTCGATGGAGGTAGATGGCTACACCTTC,CAISESMEVDGYTF
TRBD1,TRBJ2-6,TRBV24-1,NA,TGTGCCACCAGTGCGGGACAGGGGTACTCTGGGGCCAACGTCCTGACTTTC,CATSAGQGYSGANVLTF
NA,TRBJ2-2,TRBV7-3,once,TGTGCCAGCAGCTTCCCGTCGGGCGGGGAGCTGTTTTTT,CASSFPSGGELFF
NA,TRBJ2-7,TRBV19,NA,TGTGCCAGTAGTATTCGGGAAGGCCCCCGCGAGCAGTACTTC,CASSIREGPREQYF
NA,TRBJ2-3,TRBV28,NA,TGTGCCAGCAGCCCAGGAGCGATGGCAGATACGCAGTATTTT,CASSPGAMADTQYF
NA,TRBJ1-4,TRBV19,once,TGTGCCAGTAGTAAAGGAAGCTCTAATGAAAAACTGTTTTTT,CASSKGSSNEKLFF
NA,TRBJ2-2,TRBV2,few,TGTGCCAGCAGTGAAAGAGGGGGGCGGACCGGGGAGCTGTTTTTT,CASSERGGRTGELFF
NA,TRBJ2-7,TRBV6-5,NA,TGTGCCAGCAGGGGAGGGGGGATGGGCGAGCAGTACTTC,CASRGGGMGEQYF
NA,TRBJ2-1,TRBV29-1,NA,TGCAGCGACAGGGCCTACAATGAGCAGTTCTTC,CSDRAYNEQFF
NA,TRBJ2-7,TRBV28,NA,TGTGCCAGCAGTTTATATCCGGACACCTCCTACGAGCAGTACTTC,CASSLYPDTSYEQYF
TRBD1,TRBJ1-1,TRBV5-4,NA,TGTGCCAGCAGCTGGGACAGTGGATTGAACACTGAAGCTTTCTTT,CASSWDSGLNTEAFF
NA,TRBJ1-3,TRBV6-1,NA,TGTGCCAGCAGTGAGACAGTAGGAAACACCATATATTTT,CASSETVGNTIYF
TRBD2,TRBJ2-5,TRBV5-8,NA,TGTGCCAGCAGCTTGCCGGGACTAGCGGTTGCATTGGAGACCCAGTACTTC,CASSLPGLAVALETQYF
NA,TRBJ2-1,TRBV11-2,few,TGTGCCAGCAGCTCACATGGAGGAGGGTACAATGAGCAGTTCTTC,CASSSHGGGYNEQFF
NA,TRBJ1-4,TRBV3-1/TRBV3-2,NA,TGTGCCAGCAGCGGACAGACAGACCTGTTTTTT,CASSGQTDLFF
NA,TRBJ1-2,TRBV19,NA,TGTGCCAGTAGTCAGGGACTCGGATTGGGAGGCTACACCTTC,CASSQGLGLGGYTF
TRBD2,TRBJ2-6,TRBV2,NA,TGTGCCACCCGGGAGGGGGGCTCTGGGGCCAACGTCCTGACTTTC,CATREGGSGANVLTF
TRBD2,TRBJ2-7,TRBV2,NA,TGTGCCAGCAGGCTAGCGGGAGACGAGCAGTACTTC,CASRLAGDEQYF
NA,TRBJ1-2,TRBV3-1/TRBV3-2,NA,TGTGCCAGCAGCCCCAGGGAGGGGTATAGTGGCTACACCTTC,CASSPREGYSGYTF
NA,TRBJ2-7,TRBV20-1,NA,TGCAGTGCTCCTGGGGCAGGGGAGCAGTACTTC,CSAPGAGEQYF
TRBD1,TRBJ2-5,TRBV24-1,NA,TGTGCCACCAGTGATTTCGGACAGGGACAAGAGACCCAGTACTTC,CATSDFGQGQETQYF
TRBD1,TRBJ2-5,TRBV25-1,NA,TGTGCCAGCATTATGGGACAGGGTCAAGAGACCCAGTACTTC,CASIMGQGQETQYF
TRBD1,TRBJ2-2,TRBV10-3,NA,TGTGCCATCAGTGAGAAGCTACAGGGGGGCGGGGAGCTGTTTTTT,CAISEKLQGGGELFF
NA,TRBJ1-1,TRBV4-3,NA,TGCGCCAGCAGCCAGGATTCCCGGGCCCGAACTGAAGCTTTCTTT,CASSQDSRARTEAFF
NA,TRBJ1-5,TRBV19,NA,TGTGCCAGTAAGGATAGCAATCAGCCCCAGCATTTT,CASKDSNQPQHF
TRBD1,TRBJ2-1,TRBV10-1,NA,TGCGCCAGCAGTGAGTCGGAAGACAGGGGCCATGAGCAGTTCTTC,CASSESEDRGHEQFF
NA,TRBJ1-4,TRBV6-5,NA,TGTGCCAGCACCCTTGGGCCAACTAATGAAAAACTGTTTTTT,CASTLGPTNEKLFF
NA,TRBJ1-5,TRBV27,NA,TGTGCCAGCAGTTTATCACCCAGGGGTCTAGAACCCCAGCATTTT,CASSLSPRGLEPQHF
TRBD1,TRBJ1-1,TRBV2,NA,TGTGCCAGCAACGTGGCAGGGGGCAGGAACACTGAAGCTTTCTTT,CASNVAGGRNTEAFF
TRBD1,TRBJ1-6,TRBV5-1,NA,TGCGCCAGCAGCTTGGGGCAGGGGGGGTCACCCCTCCACTTT,CASSLGQGGSPLHF
NA,TRBJ1-2,TRBV9,NA,TGTGCCAGCAGCGTAGCTACTGGGGACCTGTACGGCTACACCTTC,CASSVATGDLYGYTF
NA,TRBJ1-1,TRBV5-1,NA,TGCGCCAGCAGCTTGAGACCAGCTAGCGTAGGCACTGAAGCTTTCTTT,CASSLRPASVGTEAFF
TRBD2,TRBJ2-7,TRBV5-6,NA,TGTGCCAGCAGCTTGCGGGAGGGTTACGAGCAGTACTTC,CASSLREGYEQYF
TRBD2,TRBJ2-7,TRBV15,NA,TGTGCCACCAGCAGCTTAGCGGGGGGCTTCTACGAGCAGTACTTC,CATSSLAGGFYEQYF
NA,TRBJ2-7,TRBV6-2/TRBV6-3,NA,TGTGCCAGCAGTTACGCGTCTTTCTCCTACGAGCAGTACTTC,CASSYASFSYEQYF
NA,TRBJ2-3,TRBV28,NA,TGTGCCAGCAAGGGGGCTAGCGGGTCTAGGGATACGCAGTATTTT,CASKGASGSRDTQYF
NA,TRBJ1-1,TRBV1,NA,TGCACCAGCAGCCAAGTGGGACAGGGGCCGGACACTGAAGCTTTCTTT,CTSSQVGQGPDTEAFF
TRBD2,TRBJ2-1,TRBV5-1,NA,TGCGCCAGCAGGAGAGGACTAGCGGGGCGCCCGAGCTCCTACAATGAGCAGTTCTTC,CASRRGLAGRPSSYNEQFF
NA,TRBJ1-6,TRBV5-1,NA,TGCGCCAGCAGCACCCGGGACGGTTATAATTCACCCCTCCACTTT,CASSTRDGYNSPLHF
TRBD2,TRBJ2-5,TRBV24-1,NA,TGTGCCACCAGTGATGTAGCGGGGCGACAAGAGACCCAGTACTTC,CATSDVAGRQETQYF
NA,TRBJ1-5,TRBV7-8,NA,TGTGCCAGCAGCCCCGGACACTGGGGAAACTTT,CASSPGHWGNF
NA,TRBJ2-6,TRBV5-1,NA,TGCGCCAGCAGCTTGGAATCTGCTGGGGCCAACGTCCTGACTTTC,CASSLESAGANVLTF
NA,TRBJ2-5,TRBV5-8,once,TGTGCCAGCAGCTTATACGGCGGGACGGGAAAGACCCAGTACTTC,CASSLYGGTGKTQYF
TRBD2,TRBJ2-2,TRBV29-1,NA,TGCAGCATGGGACTAGCGGACACCGGGGAGCTGTTTTTT,CSMGLADTGELFF
TRBD2,TRBJ2-7,TRBV11-2,NA,TGTGCCAGCAGCGGATGGACTAGCGGGAAAAAGTACGAGCAGTACTTC,CASSGWTSGKKYEQYF
TRBD1,TRBJ2-7,TRBV28,few,TGTGCCAGCAGTTGGTACAGGGGCTCCTACGAGCAGTACTTC,CASSWYRGSYEQYF